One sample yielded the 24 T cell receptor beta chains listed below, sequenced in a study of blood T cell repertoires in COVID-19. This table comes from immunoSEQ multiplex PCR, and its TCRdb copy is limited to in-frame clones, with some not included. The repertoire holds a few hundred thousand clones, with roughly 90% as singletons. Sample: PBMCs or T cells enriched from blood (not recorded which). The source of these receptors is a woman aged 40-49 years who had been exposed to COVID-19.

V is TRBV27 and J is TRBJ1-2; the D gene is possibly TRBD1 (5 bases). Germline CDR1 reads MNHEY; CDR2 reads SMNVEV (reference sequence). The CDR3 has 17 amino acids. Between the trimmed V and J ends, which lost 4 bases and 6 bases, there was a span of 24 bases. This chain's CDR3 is CASSSRRGVVQEHGYTF. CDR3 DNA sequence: TGTGCCAGCAGTTCCAGAAGGGGCGTTGTTCAGGAACATGGCTACACCTTC.

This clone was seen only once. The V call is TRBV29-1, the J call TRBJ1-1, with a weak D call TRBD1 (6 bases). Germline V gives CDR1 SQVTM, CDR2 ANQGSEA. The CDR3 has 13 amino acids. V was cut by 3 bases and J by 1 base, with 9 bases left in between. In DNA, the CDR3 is TGCAGCGTTGACCCAGGGGCGAACACTGAAGCTTTCTTT. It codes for CSVDPGANTEAFF.

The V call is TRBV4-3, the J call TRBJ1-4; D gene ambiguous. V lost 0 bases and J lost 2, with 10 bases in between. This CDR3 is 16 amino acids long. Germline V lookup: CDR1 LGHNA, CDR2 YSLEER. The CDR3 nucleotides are TGCGCCAGCAGCCAAGAACCTGGGAGGACTAATGAAAAACTGTTTTTT. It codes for CASSQEPGRTNEKLFF.

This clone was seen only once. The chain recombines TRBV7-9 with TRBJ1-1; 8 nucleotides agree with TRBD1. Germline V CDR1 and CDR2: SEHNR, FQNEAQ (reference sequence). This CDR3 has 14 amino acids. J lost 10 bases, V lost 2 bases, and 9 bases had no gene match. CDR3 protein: CASSLFVTGGRAFF. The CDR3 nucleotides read TGTGCCAGCAGCTTATTTGTCACAGGGGGTAGAGCTTTCTTT.

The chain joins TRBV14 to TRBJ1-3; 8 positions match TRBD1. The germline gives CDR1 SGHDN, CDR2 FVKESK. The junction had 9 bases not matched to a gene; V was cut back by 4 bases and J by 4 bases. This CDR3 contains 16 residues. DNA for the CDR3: TGTGCCAGCAGCCGCCGACAGGGGTTTTCCGGAAACACCATATATTTT. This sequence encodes CASSRRQGFSGNTIYF.

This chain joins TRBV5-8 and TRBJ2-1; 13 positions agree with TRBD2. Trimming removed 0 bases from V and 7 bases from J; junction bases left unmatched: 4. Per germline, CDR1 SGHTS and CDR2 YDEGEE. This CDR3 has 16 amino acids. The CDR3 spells CASSLARLAGGNEQFF. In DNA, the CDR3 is TGTGCCAGCAGCTTGGCCAGACTAGCGGGAGGAAATGAGCAGTTCTTC.

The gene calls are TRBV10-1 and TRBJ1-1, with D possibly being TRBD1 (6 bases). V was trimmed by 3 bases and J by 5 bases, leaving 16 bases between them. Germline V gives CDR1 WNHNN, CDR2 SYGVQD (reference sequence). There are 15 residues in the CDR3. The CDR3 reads CASSDATQGKTEAFF. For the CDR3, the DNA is TGCGCCAGCAGTGACGCTACTCAGGGGAAAACTGAAGCTTTCTTT.

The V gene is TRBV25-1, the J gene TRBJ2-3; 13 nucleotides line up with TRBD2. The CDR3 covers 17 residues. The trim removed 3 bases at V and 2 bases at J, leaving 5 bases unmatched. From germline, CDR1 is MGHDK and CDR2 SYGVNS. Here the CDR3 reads CASSDPGTSGITDTQYF. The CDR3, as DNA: TGTGCCAGCAGTGACCCCGGGACTAGCGGGATCACAGATACGCAGTATTTT.

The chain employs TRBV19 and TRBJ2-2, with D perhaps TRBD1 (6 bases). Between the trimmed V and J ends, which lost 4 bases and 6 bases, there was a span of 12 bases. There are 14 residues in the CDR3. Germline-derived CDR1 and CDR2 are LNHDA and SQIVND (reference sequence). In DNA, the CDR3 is TGTGCCAGTAGTAACAGGGTAGGGGCCGGGGAGCTGTTTTTT. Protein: CASSNRVGAGELFF.

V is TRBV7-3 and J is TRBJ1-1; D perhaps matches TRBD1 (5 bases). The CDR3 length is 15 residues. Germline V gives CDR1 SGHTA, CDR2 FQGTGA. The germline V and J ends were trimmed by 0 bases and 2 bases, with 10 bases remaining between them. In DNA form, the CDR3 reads TGTGCCAGCAGCTTAACCGGCGGGGGAAACACTGAAGCTTTCTTT. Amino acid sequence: CASSLTGGGNTEAFF.

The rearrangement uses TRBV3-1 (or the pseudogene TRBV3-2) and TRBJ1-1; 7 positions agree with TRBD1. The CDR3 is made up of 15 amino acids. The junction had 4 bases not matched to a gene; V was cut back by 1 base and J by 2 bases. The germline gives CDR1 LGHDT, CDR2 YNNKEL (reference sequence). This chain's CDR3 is CASSQGQGTNTEAFF. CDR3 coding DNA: TGTGCCAGCAGCCAAGGACAGGGAACTAACACTGAAGCTTTCTTT.

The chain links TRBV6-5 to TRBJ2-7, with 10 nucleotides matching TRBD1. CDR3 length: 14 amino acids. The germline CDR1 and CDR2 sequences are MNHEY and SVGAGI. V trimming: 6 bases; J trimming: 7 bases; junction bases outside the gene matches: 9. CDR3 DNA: TGTGCCAGCAGCAGGGACAGGGGTACAGGGGAGCAGTACTTC. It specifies CASSRDRGTGEQYF.

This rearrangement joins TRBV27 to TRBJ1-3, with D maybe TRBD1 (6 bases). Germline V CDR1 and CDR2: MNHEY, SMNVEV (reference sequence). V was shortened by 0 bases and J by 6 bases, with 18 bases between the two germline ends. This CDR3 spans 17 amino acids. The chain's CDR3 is CASSLSNRYRVENTIYF. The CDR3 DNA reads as TGTGCCAGCAGTTTATCCAACCGTTACAGGGTGGAAAACACCATATATTTT.

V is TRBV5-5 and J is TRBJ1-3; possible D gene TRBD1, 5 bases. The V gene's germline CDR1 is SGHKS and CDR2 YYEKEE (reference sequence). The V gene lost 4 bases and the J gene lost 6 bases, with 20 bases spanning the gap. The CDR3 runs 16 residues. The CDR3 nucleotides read TGTGCCAGCAGCCAATTAGGACATACTCTTTCAAACACCATATATTTT. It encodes CASSQLGHTLSNTIYF.

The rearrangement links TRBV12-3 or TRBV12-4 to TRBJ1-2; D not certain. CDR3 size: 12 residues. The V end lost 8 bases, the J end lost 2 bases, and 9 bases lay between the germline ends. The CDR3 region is CASSNSNYGYTF. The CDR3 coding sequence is TGTGCCAGCTCTAACAGCAACTATGGCTACACCTTC.

The CDR3 bases are TGTGCCACCAGCAGAGCGGGATCAACTAATGAAAAACTGTTTTTT. It translates to CATSRAGSTNEKLFF. The V and J genes are TRBV15 and TRBJ1-4, with unresolved D. The germline V gene has CDR1 LNHNV and CDR2 YYDKDF (reference sequence). V was shortened by 1 base and J by 0 bases, with 6 bases between the two germline ends. CDR3 length: 15 residues.

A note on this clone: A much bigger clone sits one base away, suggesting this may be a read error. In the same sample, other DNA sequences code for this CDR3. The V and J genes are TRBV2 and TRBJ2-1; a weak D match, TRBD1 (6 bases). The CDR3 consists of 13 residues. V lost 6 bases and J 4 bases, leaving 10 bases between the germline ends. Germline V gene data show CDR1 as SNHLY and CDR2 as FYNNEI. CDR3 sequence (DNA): TGTGCCAGCAGAAACAGGGTTTACAATGAGCAGTTCTTC. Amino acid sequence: CASRNRVYNEQFF. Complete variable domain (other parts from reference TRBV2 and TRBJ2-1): EPEVTQTPSHQVTQMGQEVILRCVPISNHLYFYWYRQILGQKVEFLVSFYNNEISEKSEIFDDQFSVERPDGSNFTLKIRSTKLEDSAMYFCASRNRVYNEQFFGPGTRLTVL.

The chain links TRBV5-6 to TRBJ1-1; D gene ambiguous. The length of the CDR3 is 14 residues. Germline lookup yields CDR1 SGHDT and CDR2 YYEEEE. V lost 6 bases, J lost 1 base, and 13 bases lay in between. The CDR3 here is CASNGPGQNTEAFF. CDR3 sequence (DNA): TGTGCCAGCAACGGTCCGGGTCAGAACACTGAAGCTTTCTTT.

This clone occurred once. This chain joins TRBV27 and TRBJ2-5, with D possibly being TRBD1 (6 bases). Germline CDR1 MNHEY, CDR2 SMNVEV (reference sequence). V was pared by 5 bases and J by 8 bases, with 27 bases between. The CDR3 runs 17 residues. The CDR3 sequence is CASSPNPRQEKGGTQYF. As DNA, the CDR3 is TGTGCCAGCAGTCCTAACCCACGACAGGAAAAAGGCGGAACCCAGTACTTC.

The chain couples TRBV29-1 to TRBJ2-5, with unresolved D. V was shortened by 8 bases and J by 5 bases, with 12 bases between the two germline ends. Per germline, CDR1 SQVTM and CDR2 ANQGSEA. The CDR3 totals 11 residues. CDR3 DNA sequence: TGCAGCTTCCGGAGAGAGGAGACCCAGTACTTC. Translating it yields CSFRREETQYF. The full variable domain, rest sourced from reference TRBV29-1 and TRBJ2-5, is SAVISQKPSRDICQRGTSLTIQCQVDSQVTMMFWYRQQPGQSLTLIATANQGSEATYESGFVIDKFPISRPNLTFSTLTVSNMSPEDSSIYLCSFRREETQYFGPGTRLLVL.

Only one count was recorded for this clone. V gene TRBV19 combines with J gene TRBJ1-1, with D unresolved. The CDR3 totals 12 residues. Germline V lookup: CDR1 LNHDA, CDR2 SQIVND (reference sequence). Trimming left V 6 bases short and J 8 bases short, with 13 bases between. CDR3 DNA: TGTGCCAGTAGGACCGGGGTAATGGAAGCTTTCTTT. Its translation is CASRTGVMEAFF.

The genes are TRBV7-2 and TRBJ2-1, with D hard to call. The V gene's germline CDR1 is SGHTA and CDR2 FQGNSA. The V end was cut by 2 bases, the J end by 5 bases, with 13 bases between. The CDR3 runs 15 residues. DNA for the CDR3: TGTGCCAGCAGCTTATTCGCACAGCCCCACAATGAGCAGTTCTTC. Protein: CASSLFAQPHNEQFF.

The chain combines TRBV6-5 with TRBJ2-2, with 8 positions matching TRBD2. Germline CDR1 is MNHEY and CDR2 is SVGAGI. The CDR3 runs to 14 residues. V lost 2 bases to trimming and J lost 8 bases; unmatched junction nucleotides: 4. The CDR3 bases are TGTGCCAGCAGTTACCCGACTAGCGTTGGGGAGCTGTTTTTT. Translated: CASSYPTSVGELFF.

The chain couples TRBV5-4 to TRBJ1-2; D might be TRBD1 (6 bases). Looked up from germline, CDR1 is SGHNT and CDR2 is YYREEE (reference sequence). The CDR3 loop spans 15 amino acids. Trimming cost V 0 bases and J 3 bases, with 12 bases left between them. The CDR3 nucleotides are TGTGCCAGCAGCTTGGACAGGGTGAGCGACTATGGCTACACCTTC. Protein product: CASSLDRVSDYGYTF.